Below, one TCR beta chain is given with its context. The target of this receptor is not known. Qualities for individual bases were not recorded, and no much larger clone is one base off. On a MiSeq, deep resolution sequencing aimed for a depth between 1 in 1 million and 1 in 200,000 T cells, with each clonotype covered about 9.9x on average. TCR beta libraries were generated with the immunoSEQ hsTCRB Kit. The paper's processing steps were these. ImmunoSEQ Data Assistant and ImmunoSEQ Analyzer were used for data analysis, and V, D and J genes were assigned according to IMGT definitions. Clonality was computed as one minus normalized Shannon entropy of productive rearrangement frequencies, ranging from 0 to 1. Only overrepresented clonotypes making up at least 0.05% of the repertoire of each patient were included in the public clonotype analysis. Some twelve repertoires from age-matched healthy donors, obtained from immuneACCESS, served as clonality controls. The source is immuneACCESS, and TCRdb retained only in-frame sequences with V and J called. Part of the clones is not carried over; for the studies checked, unresolved V genes explain less than half of this, and the remainder is unexplained. V, J and clone size reflect that table, while D and trimming were determined from the DNA. Counted in this sample were approximately 100,000 clones; 55% to 75% of them appeared once. 35% to 40% of the sample is taken by the ten largest.

The intended sense of this specimen's time point label: approximately 25 months on ibrutinib. For TCR beta library preparation, roughly 2.2 micrograms of genomic DNA was extracted from cryopreserved PBMCs. Longitudinal blood samples from CLL patients receiving ibrutinib monotherapy were subjected to high-throughput TCR beta sequencing. Patients were enrolled in a phase 2 open-label single-center ibrutinib monotherapy trial. V and J are truncated by 6 bases and 7 bases respectively, leaving an intervening sequence of 16 bases. From the cysteine up to the phenylalanine, the CDR3 has a length of 15 residues. Only CDR3 DNA remains: 45 bases, in frame from the first base. CDR1 and CDR2, per the germline V gene (reference sequence), are LNHDA and SQIVND. The data were obtained in a study of cytotoxic CD8 clonotypes in ibrutinib-treated CLL (dated by TCRdb to about 2021). Background on the whole study: The cohort had about ten relapsed/refractory and approximately 14 treatment-naive patients; roughly 18 were IGHV unmutated. Responses were partial in 24 patients and complete in 2; after median approximately 5.5 years follow-up, some 15 stayed in remission and about twelve progressed. Patients were still on ibrutinib when every remission and progressive disease sample was collected. The response samples were drawn at a median of roughly eleven months into treatment, with a range of about 6 to 36 months. On average, each sample had 255,043 productive templates and tens of thousands of productive rearrangements. Cryopreserved peripheral blood mononuclear cells were collected at three points: before therapy, at response, and at either sustained remission or disease progression. Longitudinal samples were available for about 30% of the roughly 86 trial participants. The research as a whole found: Sampling times were not matched between sustained-remission and progressing patients, and lymph node repertoires were not studied. Public clonotypes were rare and either shrank or stayed stable during treatment, and the rise in clonality at ibrutinib response reflected expansion of private clonotypes. Baseline clonality was found to be higher than that of age-matched healthy donors and was strongly correlated with circulating CD8+ T-cell counts. An increase in clonality was observed at ibrutinib response, with clonality remaining stable during sustained remission and falling back toward baseline at progression.

The specimen comprised PBMCs, sampled after 24 months of ibrutinib treatment. Recombination joined TRBV19 with TRBJ1-6; the D segment could be TRBD1, given 5 matching bases. This sequence originates from a human donor with chronic lymphocytic leukemia. The DNA sequence is as follows: TGTGCCAGTAGCCTAACGGGGGTCGAGAATTCACCCCTCCACTTT. This yields the protein CASSLTGVENSPLHF.